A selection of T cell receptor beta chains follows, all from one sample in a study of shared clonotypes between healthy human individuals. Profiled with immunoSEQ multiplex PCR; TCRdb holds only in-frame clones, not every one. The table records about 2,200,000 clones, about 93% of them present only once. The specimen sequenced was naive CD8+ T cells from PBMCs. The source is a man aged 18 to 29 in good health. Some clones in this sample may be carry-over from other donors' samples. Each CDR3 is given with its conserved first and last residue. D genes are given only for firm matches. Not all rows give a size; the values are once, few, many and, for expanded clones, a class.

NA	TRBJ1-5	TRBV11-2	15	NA	CASSLEFRENQPQHF	TGTGCCAGCAGCTTAGAGTTTAGGGAGAATCAGCCCCAGCATTTT
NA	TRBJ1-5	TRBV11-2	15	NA	CASSLGTRGNQPQHF	TGTGCCAGCAGCTTAGGTACCCGAGGCAATCAGCCCCAGCATTTT
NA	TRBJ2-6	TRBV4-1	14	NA	CASSQGFGANVLTF	TGCGCCAGCAGCCAAGGGTTCGGGGCCAACGTCCTGACTTTC
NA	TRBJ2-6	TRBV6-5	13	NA	CASSYPGANVLTF	TGTGCCAGCAGTTACCCTGGGGCCAACGTCCTGACTTTC
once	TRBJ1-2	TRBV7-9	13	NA	CASSLAQTYGYTF	TGTGCCAGCAGCTTAGCGCAGACTTATGGCTACACCTTC
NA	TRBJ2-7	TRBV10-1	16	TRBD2	CASSESIAGGPKGQYF	TGCGCCAGCAGTGAGTCGATAGCGGGAGGGCCCAAGGGGCAGTACTTC
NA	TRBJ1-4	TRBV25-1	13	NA	CASSEGWGEKLFF	TGTGCCAGCAGTGAAGGGTGGGGCGAAAAACTGTTTTTT
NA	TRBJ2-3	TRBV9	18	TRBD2	CASSVRGKLAGNTDTQYF	TGTGCCAGCAGCGTACGGGGGAAACTAGCGGGAAACACAGATACGCAGTATTTT
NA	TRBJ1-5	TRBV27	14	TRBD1	CASKSGQGNQPQHF	TGTGCCAGCAAAAGCGGACAGGGGAATCAGCCCCAGCATTTT
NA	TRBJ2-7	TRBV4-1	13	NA	CASSQVTPYEQYF	TGCGCCAGCAGCCAAGTTACCCCCTACGAGCAGTACTTC
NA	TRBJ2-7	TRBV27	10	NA	CASGFDEQYF	TGTGCCAGCGGATTCGACGAGCAGTACTTC
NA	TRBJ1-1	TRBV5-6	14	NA	CASSLGPKGTEAFF	TGTGCCAGCAGCTTGGGGCCAAAGGGCACTGAAGCTTTCTTT
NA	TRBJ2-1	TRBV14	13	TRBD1	CASSQDYRGFSFF	TGTGCCAGCAGCCAAGATTACAGGGGATTTTCCTTCTTC
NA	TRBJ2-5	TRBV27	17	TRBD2	CASSSGLAGDIRETQYF	TGTGCCAGCAGTTCGGGACTAGCGGGAGATATTAGGGAGACCCAGTACTTC
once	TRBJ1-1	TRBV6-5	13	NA	CASSYRMNTEAFF	TGTGCCAGCAGTTACAGAATGAACACTGAAGCTTTCTTT
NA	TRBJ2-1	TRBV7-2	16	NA	CASTLDLGQVYNEQFF	TGTGCCAGCACCTTGGATTTAGGCCAAGTTTACAATGAGCAGTTCTTC
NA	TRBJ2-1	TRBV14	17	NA	CASSQGIAETRYNEQFF	TGTGCCAGCAGCCAAGGGATTGCTGAGACTAGGTACAATGAGCAGTTCTTC
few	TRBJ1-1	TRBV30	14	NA	CAWSPLGGAYEAFF	TGTGCCTGGAGCCCACTGGGCGGAGCCTATGAAGCTTTCTTT
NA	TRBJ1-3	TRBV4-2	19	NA	CASSQDGGAGAWLGNTIYF	TGTGCCAGCAGCCAAGATGGTGGGGCAGGCGCTTGGCTTGGAAACACCATATATTTT
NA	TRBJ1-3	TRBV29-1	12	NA	CSVTASGNTIYF	TGCAGCGTTACAGCTTCTGGAAACACCATATATTTT
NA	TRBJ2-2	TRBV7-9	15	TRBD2	CASSLHSGKAGELFF	TGTGCCAGCAGCTTACACAGCGGGAAAGCCGGGGAGCTGTTTTTT
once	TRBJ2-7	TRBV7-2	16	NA	CASSLRTTLSSYEQYF	TGTGCCAGCAGCTTACGGACTACCCTGAGCTCCTACGAGCAGTACTTC
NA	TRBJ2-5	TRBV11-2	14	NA	CASTPPGVQETQYF	TGTGCCAGCACCCCCCCCGGGGTTCAAGAGACCCAGTACTTC
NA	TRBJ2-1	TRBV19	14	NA	CASRPGTRYDEQFF	TGTGCCAGTAGACCGGGGACCCGATACGATGAGCAGTTCTTC
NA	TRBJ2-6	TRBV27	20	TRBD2	CASTPGLLAGAFSGANVLTF	TGTGCCAGCACCCCGGGCCTTCTAGCGGGAGCCTTCTCTGGGGCCAACGTCCTGACTTTC
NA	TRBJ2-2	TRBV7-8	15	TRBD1	CASSPGTGLTGELFF	TGTGCCAGCAGCCCAGGGACAGGGTTGACCGGGGAGCTGTTTTTT
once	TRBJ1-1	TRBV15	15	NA	CATSTRETGNTEAFF	TGTGCCACCAGCACGCGAGAGACAGGGAACACTGAAGCTTTCTTT
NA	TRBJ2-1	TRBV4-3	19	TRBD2	CASSQEGIAGGTSYNEQFF	TGCGCCAGCAGCCAAGAAGGGATAGCGGGGGGAACCTCCTACAATGAGCAGTTCTTC
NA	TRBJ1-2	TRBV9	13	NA	CASSKDPQWGYTF	TGTGCCAGCAGCAAAGATCCCCAATGGGGCTACACCTTC
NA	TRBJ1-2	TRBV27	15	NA	CASSLFAGLNYGYTF	TGTGCCAGCAGTTTATTTGCAGGACTCAACTATGGCTACACCTTC
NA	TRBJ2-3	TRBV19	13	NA	CASIGAITDTQYF	TGTGCCAGCATAGGAGCTATAACAGATACGCAGTATTTT
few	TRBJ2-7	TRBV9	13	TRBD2	CASSYQLANEQYF	TGTGCCAGCAGCTACCAACTAGCGAACGAGCAGTACTTC
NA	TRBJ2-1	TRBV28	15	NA	CASSSDSPTYNEQFF	TGTGCCAGCAGTTCCGACAGCCCTACCTACAATGAGCAGTTCTTC
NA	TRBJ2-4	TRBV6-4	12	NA	CASRRTACIQYF	TGTGCCAGCAGGAGAACAGCCTGCATTCAGTACTTC
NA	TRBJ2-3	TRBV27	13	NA	CASSGLPTDTQYF	TGTGCCAGCAGTGGCCTCCCCACAGATACGCAGTATTTT
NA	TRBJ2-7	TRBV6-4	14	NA	CASSPDSPGYEQYF	TGTGCCAGCAGTCCGGACAGCCCAGGCTACGAGCAGTACTTC
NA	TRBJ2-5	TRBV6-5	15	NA	CASSFGTEGKETQYF	TGTGCCAGCAGTTTCGGCACCGAGGGGAAAGAGACCCAGTACTTC
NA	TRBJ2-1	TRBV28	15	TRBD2	CATVPASGTYNEQFF	TGTGCCACCGTCCCGGCTAGCGGGACTTACAATGAGCAGTTCTTC
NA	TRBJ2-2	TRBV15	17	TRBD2	CATSRDRLAANTGELFF	TGTGCCACCAGCAGAGATCGACTAGCGGCGAACACCGGGGAGCTGTTTTTT
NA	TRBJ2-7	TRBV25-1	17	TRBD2	CASSSLAEEVRAYEQYF	TGTGCCAGCAGTTCTCTAGCGGAGGAAGTGAGAGCCTACGAGCAGTACTTC
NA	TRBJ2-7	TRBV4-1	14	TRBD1	CASSRTGGLYEQYF	TGCGCCAGCAGCCGTACAGGGGGGCTCTACGAGCAGTACTTC
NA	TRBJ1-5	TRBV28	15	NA	CASSSPGQYNQPQHF	TGTGCCAGCAGTTCACCCGGACAGTACAATCAGCCCCAGCATTTT
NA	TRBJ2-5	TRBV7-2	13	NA	CASSAGIRETQYF	TGTGCCAGCAGCGCAGGAATACGAGAGACCCAGTACTTC
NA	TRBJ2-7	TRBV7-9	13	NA	CASAGPMTYEQYF	TGTGCCAGCGCGGGACCAATGACCTACGAGCAGTACTTC
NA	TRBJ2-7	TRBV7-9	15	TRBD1	CASSLSPTGGHEQYF	TGTGCCAGCAGCTTATCCCCGACAGGGGGCCACGAGCAGTACTTC
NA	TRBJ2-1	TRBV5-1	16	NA	CASSLYVSGPLGEQFF	TGCGCCAGCAGCTTGTATGTCAGCGGGCCCCTCGGTGAGCAGTTCTTC
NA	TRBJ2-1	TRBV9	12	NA	CASSATSWEQFF	TGTGCCAGCAGCGCAACTAGTTGGGAGCAGTTCTTC
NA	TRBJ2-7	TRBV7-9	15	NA	CASSSPTASSYEQYF	TGTGCCAGCAGCTCCCCGACAGCCTCCTCCTACGAGCAGTACTTC
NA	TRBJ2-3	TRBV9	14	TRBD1	CASSVAGGKDTQYF	TGTGCCAGCAGCGTAGCAGGGGGTAAGGATACGCAGTATTTT
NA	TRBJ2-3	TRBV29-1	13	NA	CSVVLPSTDTQYF	TGCAGCGTTGTACTTCCTAGCACAGATACGCAGTATTTT